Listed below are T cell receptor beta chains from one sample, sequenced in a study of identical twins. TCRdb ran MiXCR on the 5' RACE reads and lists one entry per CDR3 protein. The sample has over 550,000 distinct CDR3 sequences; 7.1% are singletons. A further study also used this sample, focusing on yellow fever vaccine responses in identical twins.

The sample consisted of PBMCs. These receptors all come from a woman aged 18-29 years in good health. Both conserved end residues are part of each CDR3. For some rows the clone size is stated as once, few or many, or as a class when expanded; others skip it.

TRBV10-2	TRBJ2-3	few	CASSDPAGLAGTDTQYF
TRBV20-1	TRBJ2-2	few	CSAREVGAELFF
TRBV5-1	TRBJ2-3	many	CASSLRQGTLTDTQYF
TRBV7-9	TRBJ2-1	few	CASSPGLVNEQFF
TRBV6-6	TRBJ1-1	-	CASSPDWASEAFF
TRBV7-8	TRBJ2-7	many	CASSLTSGQEQYF
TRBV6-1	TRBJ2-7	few	CASSDPGRSTYEQYF
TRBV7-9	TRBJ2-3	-	CASSPSTAGGETQYF
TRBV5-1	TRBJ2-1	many	CASSTRSSGGRNEQFF
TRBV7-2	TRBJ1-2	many	CASSSTGIYGYTF
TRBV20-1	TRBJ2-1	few	CSARAGTAVNEQFF
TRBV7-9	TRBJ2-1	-	CASSLRGQGEGNEQFF
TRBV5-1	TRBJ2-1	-	CASRARGDPYNEQFF
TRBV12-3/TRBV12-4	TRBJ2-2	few	CASREGAGELFF
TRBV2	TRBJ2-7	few	CASGIVGTSGLTYEQYF
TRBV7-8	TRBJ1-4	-	CASSSHRGVNEKLFF
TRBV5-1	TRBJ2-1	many	CASSLAPGTRGYNEQFF
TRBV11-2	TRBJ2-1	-	CVSSRQPGVVNEQFF
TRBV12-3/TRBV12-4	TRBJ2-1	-	CASSSGLVIWTQFF
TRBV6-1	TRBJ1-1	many	CASSVYTEAFF
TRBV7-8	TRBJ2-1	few	CASSARVSEQFF
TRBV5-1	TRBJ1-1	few	CASSSTRRDLNTEAFF
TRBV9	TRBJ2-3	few	CASSVGGGYSTDTQYF
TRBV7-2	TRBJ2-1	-	CASSFSGGMYNEQFF
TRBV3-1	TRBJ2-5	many	CASSQPSGLRETQYF
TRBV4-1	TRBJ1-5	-	CASSPQGGINQPQHF
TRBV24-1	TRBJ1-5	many	CATSDKYSNQPQHF
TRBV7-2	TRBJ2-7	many	CASSLVSGIGDEQYF
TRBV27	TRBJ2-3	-	CASSPRGTISTDTQYF
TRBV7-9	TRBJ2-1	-	CASSRQGAYNEQFF
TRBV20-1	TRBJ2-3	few	CSARDRKRGVTDTQYF
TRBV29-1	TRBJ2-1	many	CSVVAGVYNEQFF
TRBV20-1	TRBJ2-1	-	CSARESFRGQNYNEQFF
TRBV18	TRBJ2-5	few	CASSPLSLAGEETQYF
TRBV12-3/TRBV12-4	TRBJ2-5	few	CASRPTGEQETQYF
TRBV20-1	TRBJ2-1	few	CSAEKSSGLYNEQFF
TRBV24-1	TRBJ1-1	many	CATSDAAGGEAFF
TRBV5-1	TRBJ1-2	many	CASSRTGVNGYTF
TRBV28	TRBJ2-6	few	CASRSQGAGANVLTF
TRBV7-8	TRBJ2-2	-	CASSTSSGGTGELFF
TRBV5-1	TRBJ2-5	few	CASSIGGNFQETQYF
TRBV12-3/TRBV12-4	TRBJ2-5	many	CASSQQTLERVWYETQYF
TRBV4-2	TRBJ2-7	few	CAISPGGLIYEQYF
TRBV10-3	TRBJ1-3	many	CAISETGSTGNTIYF
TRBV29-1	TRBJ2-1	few	CSVVWGTVINEQFF
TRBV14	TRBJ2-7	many	CASSQDLISGSYEQYF
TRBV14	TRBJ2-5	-	CASSQGVAGGKETQYF
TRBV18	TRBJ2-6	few	CASSPVDRWGFDSGANVLTF
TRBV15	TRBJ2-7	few	CATSRGREQSYEQYF
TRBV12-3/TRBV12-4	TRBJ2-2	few	CASSLARVADTGELFF
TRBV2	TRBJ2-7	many	CASRPGTGEYEQYF
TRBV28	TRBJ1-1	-	CASSPRPGDAFF